The clone carrying this T cell receptor beta chain qualifies as medium-sized. Its antigen is still unknown. This entry belongs to a study of circulating CD8 cells and anti-PD-1 response in melanoma. Overall study context: Responders had complete or partial responses; non-responders had stable or progressive disease. Study-wide results and limits: DNEG was most diverse; TIGIT repertoires were least diverse.

The CDR3 is 12 residues long. Between the trimmed V and J ends, which lost 6 bases and 6 bases, there was a span of 12 bases. Germline lookup yields CDR1 MDHEN and CDR2 SYDVKM. The QIAseq Immune Repertoire TCR panel built the libraries from roughly 15 ng of total RNA. From the reads, TCRdb called clonotypes with MiXCR, one entry per CDR3 protein. The sample holds about 600 distinct CDR3 sequences, about 8.1% seen once. From live CD3+CD8+TCRalphabeta+ cells, four PD-1 and/or TIGIT subsets were sorted. This chain connects TRBV28 to TRBJ2-7; no clear D gene. The sample consisted of CD8+ T cells from PBMCs, taken at baseline or after one month of anti-PD-1 therapy (not recorded which). This clonotype was obtained from a human donor with melanoma. In nucleotides, the CDR3 is TGTGCCAGCAGCCTAGGAGAAGGCGAGCAGTACTTC. Its translation: CASSLGEGEQYF.